This TCR beta chain was captured in a study of blood T cell repertoires in COVID-19. Sequenced by immunoSEQ multiplex PCR; TCRdb stores in-frame clones only, minus some. The sample yields around 100,000 clones, roughly 81% seen once. The count of this clone is one. The V gene's germline CDR1 is SGDLS and CDR2 YYNGEE. This CDR3 is built from 15 residues. The ends were cut back, 0 bases at V and 3 bases at J, with 10 bases in the middle. The specimen was peripheral blood. The chain recombines TRBV9 with TRBJ1-3; D is ambiguous. The receptor's source is an elderly man with COVID-19, enrolled during active disease. This CDR3 is CASSVDLRNGNTIYF. CDR3 DNA: TGTGCCAGCAGCGTAGATCTCAGGAATGGAAACACCATATATTTT.